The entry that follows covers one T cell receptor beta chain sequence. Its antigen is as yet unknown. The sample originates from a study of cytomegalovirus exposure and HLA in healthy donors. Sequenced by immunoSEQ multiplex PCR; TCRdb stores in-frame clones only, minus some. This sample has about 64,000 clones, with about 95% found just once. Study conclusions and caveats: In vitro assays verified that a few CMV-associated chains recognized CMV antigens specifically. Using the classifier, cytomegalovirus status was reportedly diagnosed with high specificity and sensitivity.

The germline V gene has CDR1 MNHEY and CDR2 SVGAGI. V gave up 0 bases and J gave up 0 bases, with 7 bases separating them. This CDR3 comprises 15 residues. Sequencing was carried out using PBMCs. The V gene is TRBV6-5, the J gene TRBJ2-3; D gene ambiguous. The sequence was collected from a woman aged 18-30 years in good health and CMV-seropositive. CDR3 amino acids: CASSYSIESTDTQYF. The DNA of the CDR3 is TGTGCCAGCAGTTACTCGATAGAAAGCACAGATACGCAGTATTTT.